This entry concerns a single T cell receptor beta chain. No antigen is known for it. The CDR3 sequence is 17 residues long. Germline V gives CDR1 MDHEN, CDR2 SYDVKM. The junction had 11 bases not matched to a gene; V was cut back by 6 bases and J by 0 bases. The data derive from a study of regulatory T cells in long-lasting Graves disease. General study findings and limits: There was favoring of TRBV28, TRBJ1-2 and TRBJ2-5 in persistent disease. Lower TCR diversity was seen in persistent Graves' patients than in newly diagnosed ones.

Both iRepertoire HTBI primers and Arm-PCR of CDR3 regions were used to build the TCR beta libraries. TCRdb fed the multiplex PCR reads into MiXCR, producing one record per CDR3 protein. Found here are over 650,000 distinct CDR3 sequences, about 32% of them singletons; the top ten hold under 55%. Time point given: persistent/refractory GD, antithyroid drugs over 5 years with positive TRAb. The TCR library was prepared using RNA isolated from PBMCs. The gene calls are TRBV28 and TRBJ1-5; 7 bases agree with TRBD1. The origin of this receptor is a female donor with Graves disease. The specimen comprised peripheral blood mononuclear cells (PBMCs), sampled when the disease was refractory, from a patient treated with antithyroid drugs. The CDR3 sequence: CASSPTGLMNSNQPQHF. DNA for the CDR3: TGTGCCAGCAGCCCGACAGGGCTTATGAATAGCAATCAGCCCCAGCATTTT. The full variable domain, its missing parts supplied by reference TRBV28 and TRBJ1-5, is DVKVTQSSRYLVKRTGEKVFLECVQDMDHENMFWYRQDPGLGLRLIYFSYDVKMKEKGDIPEGYSVSREKKERFSLILESASTNQTSMYLCASSPTGLMNSNQPQHFGDGTRLSIL.